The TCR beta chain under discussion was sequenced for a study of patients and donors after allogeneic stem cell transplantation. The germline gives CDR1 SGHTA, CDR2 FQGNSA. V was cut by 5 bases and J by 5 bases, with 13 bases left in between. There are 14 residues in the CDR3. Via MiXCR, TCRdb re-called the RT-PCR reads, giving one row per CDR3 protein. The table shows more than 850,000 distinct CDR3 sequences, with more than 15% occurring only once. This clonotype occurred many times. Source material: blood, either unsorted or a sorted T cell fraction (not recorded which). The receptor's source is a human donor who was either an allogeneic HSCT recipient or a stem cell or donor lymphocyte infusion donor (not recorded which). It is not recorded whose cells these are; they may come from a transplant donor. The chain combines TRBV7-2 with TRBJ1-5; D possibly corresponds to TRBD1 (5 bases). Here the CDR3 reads CASSEGDFYQPQHF. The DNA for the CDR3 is TGTGCCAGCAGCGAAGGGGATTTTTATCAGCCCCAGCATTTT.